Given below is one TCR beta chain in context. Its antigen is not identified. Assay used: immunoSEQ multiplex PCR; TCRdb lists only in-frame clones, some missing. Among some 240,000 clones listed, roughly 86% were seen once. This sample is part of a study of cytomegalovirus exposure and HLA in healthy donors. Study-level background: The use of the same platform for the 100 to 150 validation repertoires and the 600 to 800 first-cohort repertoires was reported by a later analysis. Notes on the study in general: Subsequent analysis revealed that first-cohort TCR clusters tended to co-occur in the 120 validation repertoires.

The sequence was collected from a woman aged 25 to 39 in good health and CMV-seropositive. The source material was PBMCs.

In DNA form, the CDR3 reads TGTGCCAGCAGTGACTCCCACAGGGAAAGGGGAATTTATAGCAATCAGCCCCAGCATTTT. Amino acid sequence: CASSDSHRERGIYSNQPQHF. The gene calls are TRBV6-4 and TRBJ1-5; TRBD1 might be the D (6 bases). This CDR3 comprises 20 residues. Trimming took off 0 bases at V and 0 bases at J, with 21 bases between the two ends. Looked up from germline, CDR1 is MRHNA and CDR2 is SNTAGT.